These T cell receptor beta chains were read from a single sample in a study of vaccination effects on CD4 cells after COVID-19. No antigen has been assigned to these receptors. Clones were read by immunoSEQ multiplex PCR, and TCRdb kept only the in-frame ones, dropping some. The sample holds 15,000 or so clones, roughly 80% seen once. The sample consisted of CD4+ T cells from PBMCs cultured with SARS-CoV-2 spike peptides, taken after COVID-19 vaccination. Receptors were obtained from a human donor who had a prior SARS-CoV-2 infection. Each CDR3 is given with its conserved first and last residue. Fields, in order: D gene, J gene, clone size, V gene, CDR3 DNA, CDR3 protein. The D gene is left open where the match is weak. The size of a clone is reported for some rows only, either as once, few or many, or as a class for expanded clones.

NA | TRBJ2-5 | NA | TRBV6-2/TRBV6-3 | TGTGCCAGCAGTTACCCCGTGGTCGGGAGCGGAGAGACCCAGTACTTC | CASSYPVVGSGETQYF
TRBD2 | TRBJ2-2 | medium-sized | TRBV27 | TGTGCCAGCAGTTTTTACGGGACTAGCGGGAGGGCCGTCACCGGGGAGCTGTTTTTT | CASSFYGTSGRAVTGELFF
NA | TRBJ2-5 | NA | TRBV7-3 | TGTGCCAGCAGCTCCAATAGGCGAGAGACCCAGTACTTC | CASSSNRRETQYF
NA | TRBJ2-5 | NA | TRBV7-8 | TGTGCCAGCAGTTTGGACACTTGGGCGGAGACCCAGTACTTC | CASSLDTWAETQYF
NA | TRBJ1-1 | NA | TRBV6-6 | TGTGCCAGCAGTTACTCCCTCGGCTCTCCAGCTTTCTTT | CASSYSLGSPAFF
TRBD2 | TRBJ2-5 | NA | TRBV6-5 | TGTGCCAGCAGTAAGGGACTAGCCTCGGAGACCCAGTACTTC | CASSKGLASETQYF
TRBD1 | TRBJ2-7 | NA | TRBV27 | TGTGCCAGCAGTAGATACGGGACAGGGGGCTACGAGCAGTACTTC | CASSRYGTGGYEQYF
NA | TRBJ2-5 | NA | TRBV21-1 | TGTGCCAGCAGCAAATATCGGACTACCCGAAAGCAAGAGACCCAGTACTTC | CASSKYRTTRKQETQYF
NA | TRBJ1-3 | once | TRBV5-8 | TGTGCCAGCAGCTTGTACCCTACCGCCATAGGGTCTGGAAACACCATATATTTT | CASSLYPTAIGSGNTIYF
TRBD2 | TRBJ2-2 | NA | TRBV18 | TGTGCCAGCTCACCACGCCGGACTAGCGGCCCGCGCGGCACCGGGGAGCTGTTTTTT | CASSPRRTSGPRGTGELFF
NA | TRBJ1-2 | few | TRBV11-2 | TGTGCCAGCAGCTTAACCCTTAGGGCAGGGACTAACTATGGCTACACCTTC | CASSLTLRAGTNYGYTF